This T cell receptor (beta chain) was obtained from a study of CD8+ T cells in alopecia areata (dated by TCRdb to the late 2010s). In terms of the full investigation: Treated patients were enrolled in an open-label pilot trial of oral tofacitinib at 5 to 10 mg twice daily for moderate-to-severe alopecia areata. For the treated patients, the SALT score, which quantifies what percentage of scalp surface area is affected, served as the measure of disease severity. Tofacitinib was given for 6 to 18 months, followed by 6 months of follow-up off drug to assess delayed response and recurrence. Scalp clonality was compared among normal scalp (n=4), patchy alopecia areata scalp (n=8), and alopecia totalis/universalis scalp (n=8). immunoSEQ multiplex PCR using 35 Vbeta forward primers and 13 Jbeta reverse primers was used to amplify TCRbeta CDR3 regions. High-throughput TCRbeta sequencing was used to examine T cell clonal expansion in alopecia areata in both the C3H/HeJ mouse model and human patients. The RNA source kit depended on sample type: the PAXgene miRNA kit for fixed scalp, the miRNeasy kit for PBMCs, and the RNeasy kit for mouse skin. Biopsies were taken from tofacitinib-treated patients at baseline and at 4 and 24 weeks of treatment, and a later scalp biopsy was taken in several of the tofacitinib-treated patients. On the human side, TCRbeta sequencing was run on scalp tissue and on sorted CD4+ and CD8+ peripheral blood T cells from healthy controls and from alopecia areata patients with either patchy or totalis/universalis disease. The full study reports these points: Because the treated cohort was small and had just a single nonresponder, larger studies are needed to establish links between baseline CD8+ expansion and response. During tofacitinib treatment, many expanded lesional clones remained in scalp and blood, and this persistence may partly explain relapse after treatment is stopped. Resident alphabeta T cells in normal human skin are also sequenced, complicating scalp TCR repertoire analysis, unlike mouse skin dominated by gammadelta T cells. Shared TCR sequences between patients were less evident than in mice, which may be partly attributable to HLA diversity in the patient population. With tofacitinib, both scalp clonality and the number of expanded CD8+ clones among the top 100 scalp clones went down significantly. Higher clonality and more expanded CD8+ clones were observed in lesional scalp than in normal scalp, particularly in alopecia totalis/universalis, a finding suggestive of antigenic drive.

A word on this clone: This clone's antigen is unknown. Nothing much larger sits one base from this clone, and base qualities are not available.

The library was made by the immunoSEQ multiplex PCR assay. For TCR sequencing, RNA was extracted from every sample and reverse transcribed into cDNA to serve as template. First-strand cDNA was synthesized using SuperScript III with a 2:1 mix of oligo-dT and random hexamers. A synthetic immune receptor repertoire was used to measure amplification bias, and any remaining bias was corrected computationally. On the study's bioinformatics: After raw reads were preprocessed to remove errors, the CDR3 was defined following IMGT conventions as running from the conserved cysteine to phenylalanine. Clonality was computed as 1 minus the Shannon entropy, with the entropy normalized by log2 of the number of productive unique TCRs. Scalp TCRbeta sequences were cross-referenced with sorted blood CD4 and CD8 repertoires so that the CD4 or CD8 identity of scalp clones could be inferred. As stored in TCRdb, this immuneACCESS dataset retains in-frame rearrangements with V and J assigned. A fraction of the clones does not appear; measured against another copy, unresolved V genes explain less than half of the discrepancy, and the remainder lacks a known reason. The DNA gave D and trimming, while V, J and clone size come from that table. This sample lists fewer than 100,000 clones; about three quarters were detected once. The ten largest clones represent 17% of the sample.

The CDR3 holds 17 amino acids from the cysteine to the phenylalanine. Of the read, only the CDR3 DNA is kept; its 51 bases are in frame from base 1. V loses 1 base, J loses 6 bases, and the germline ends lie 21 bases apart. In the germline V gene, CDR1 corresponds to MNHNS and CDR2 to SASEGT. The treatment or condition label, read with the paper, signifies: oral pan-JAK inhibitor, 5-10 mg twice daily. Lesional scalp punch biopsies and peripheral blood were collected from alopecia areata patients. PBMCs were isolated by density centrifugation and stained for CD3, CD4 and CD8, and CD4+ and CD8+ T cells were sorted on a FACSAria.

This material consisted of CD8+ T cells sorted from blood, taken between weeks 44 and 45, from a patient treated with tofacitinib. This sequence uses TRBV6-1 and TRBJ1-2, with a tentative D gene TRBD1 over 6 matching bases. This TCR derives from a human donor with alopecia areata. The CDR3 protein is CASSEDTGRPYPDGYTF. Here is the DNA: TGTGCCAGCAGTGAAGATACAGGGAGGCCCTACCCGGATGGCTACACCTTC.